This T cell receptor beta chain derives from a study of T-cell reconstitution after alpha-beta-depleted transplantation in children. This clonotype was detected a few times. Its antigen is unidentified. The junction does not match germline at one end; this may be a read error. As it was prepared, the TCRbeta library received unique molecular identifiers. A single record per CDR3 protein comes from TCRdb applying MiXCR to the PCR reads. There are about 90,000 distinct CDR3 sequences in the sample; 15% occur only once, and less than 20% lies in the top ten. The study, taken as a whole, reports: At the one-year point after transplant, T-cell counts and TCRbeta diversity were found to come mostly from T cells that had been newly produced. It was surviving recipient T cells and thymic progenitors that gave some patients high TCRbeta diversity at day 60. Several hundred expanded graft clones reportedly were the source of alpha-beta T cells about two months after transplant.

This CDR3 is built from 13 residues. The origin of this receptor is a male patient under 10 years old who had a stem cell transplant for acute lymphoblastic leukemia, so the T cells may come from the graft donor. This chain connects TRBV12-3 or TRBV12-4 to TRBJ2-1; D possibly uses TRBD1 or TRBD2 (5 bases each). The sample consisted of PBMCs, mostly from graft donor cells, taken 180 days after TCRalphabeta/CD19-depleted stem cell transplant. The CDR3 DNA follows: TGTGCCAGCAGTTTCCGGGACCGAAATGAGCAATTCTTC. This sequence encodes CASSFRDRNEQFF.